This T cell receptor beta chain derives from a study of regulatory T cells in long-lasting Graves disease. Findings and caveats of the study: Patients with persistent disease showed a bias toward TRBV28, TRBJ1-2 and TRBJ2-5.

For this clonotype: Antigen unknown.

V was trimmed by 0 bases and J by 7 bases, leaving 10 bases between them. The germline V gene encodes CDR1 MNHNS and CDR2 SASEGT. The CDR3 spans 13 residues. TCR beta libraries were built with iRepertoire HTBI primers and Arm-PCR of CDR3 regions. TCRdb passed the multiplex PCR reads through MiXCR, listing each CDR3 protein once. Among 400,000 to 650,000 distinct CDR3 sequences listed, approximately 16% were seen once. Sample time point: newly diagnosed GD, antithyroid drugs for less than 3 months. With RNA extracted from PBMCs as input, the TCR library was made. The same data also went into a second study, on T cells in Graves' hyperthyroidism and ophthalmopathy. That source notes: Lactation, pregnancy, other autoimmune disease or uncontrolled infection led to exclusion of patients. Carried out on the TCR CDR3, a first-round RT-PCR used the HTBI primer set.

The sequencing here drew on peripheral blood mononuclear cells (PBMCs), taken at new diagnosis, from a patient treated with antithyroid drugs. This clonotype originated in a woman aged 35-65 years with Graves disease. J is TRBJ2-7 and V is TRBV6-1; D gene ambiguous. CDR3 sequence (DNA): TGTGCCAGCAGTGAAGCCCCAACCCGGGAGCAGTACTTC. It codes for CASSEAPTREQYF.